This T cell receptor beta chain was retrieved from a study of CD8+CD57+ T cells in acquired aplastic anemia (dated by TCRdb to the late 2010s). Background on the whole study: On average, sorted CD4+ and CD8+ cells yielded around 3.5 ug of extracted DNA, with a range of about 0.19 to 30 ug. CD8+CD57+ expansion was defined as a frequency above the mean frequency observed in healthy subjects.

As concerns this clonotype: Its antigen target is currently unknown. The sample holds no much larger clone one base away, and base qualities are not on file.

The patients picked for sequencing were ones in whom flow cytometry had shown an expansion of CD8+CD57+ cells. Every patient had a diagnosis of severe acquired aplastic anemia based on International Study of Aplastic Anemia and Agranulocytosis and Camitta criteria. At the time blood was sampled, none of the patients had received any therapy. In this study, sorted CD4+ and CD8+ T cells from the blood of healthy subjects and of severe aplastic anemia patients had their TCR repertoires deep-sequenced. Patients were enrolled under clinicaltrials.gov protocols 00001620, 01623167, 00001397, 00071045, 00081523 and 00961064 in the USA. Ficoll-Paque density gradient centrifugation was used to isolate peripheral blood mononuclear cells. Before DNA was extracted, CD4+ and CD8+ T cells were sorted using either FACS or magnetic beads. Points the paper makes about the study in general: Over 25 CD8+ CDR3 sequences were found in both patients and controls but appeared to be highly expressed in patients and within the immunodominant clones of the patients. Patients and healthy controls showed no significant difference in CD8+ Simpson's diversity (P=0.060).

Genomic DNA served as template for TCR beta VDJ combination and CDR3 sequence profiling. TCR repertoire sequencing was run on an Illumina HiSeq 2000. Per the source publication's procedure: TRBV/TRBJ rearrangement plots, CDR3 size and DJ length profiles, and Simpson's diversity index were used to evaluate the repertoires. Whichever DNA sequence was most abundant in the deep sequencing data was defined as the immunodominant clone. CDR3 amino acid sequences were checked for sharing across subjects and were also compared against the VDJdb database and published repertoires. TCRdb reanalyzed the raw reads on its own, using fastp at Q25 for trimming and MiXCR for clone calling, and kept in-frame beta chains. One record per CDR3 amino acid sequence lists the most common genes and DNA. Clone size and V and J calls follow TCRdb, not the original study. The sample table shows 75,000 to 100,000 distinct CDR3 sequences, and around two thirds are seen once. The top ten hold 65% of the sample.

Ends trimmed: V by 4 bases, J by 13 bases; bases unmatched to a gene: 13. Inclusive of the bounding cysteine and phenylalanine, the CDR3 is 14 residues long. The only DNA kept is the CDR3, 42 bases in frame from the first base. The germline V gene (reference sequence) specifies MNHEY as CDR1 and SMNVEV as CDR2. The sample was sorted CD4+, CD8+, or CD8+CD57+ T cells (not recorded which) from PBMCs. The sequence links TRBV27 to TRBJ1-5, and TRBD1 aligns with 7 junction nucleotides. The clonotype comes from a human donor with aplastic anemia. The CDR3 region: CASSSTGTVAHQHF. The nucleotides are TGTGCCAGCAGTTCAACAGGGACAGTCGCTCATCAGCATTTT.